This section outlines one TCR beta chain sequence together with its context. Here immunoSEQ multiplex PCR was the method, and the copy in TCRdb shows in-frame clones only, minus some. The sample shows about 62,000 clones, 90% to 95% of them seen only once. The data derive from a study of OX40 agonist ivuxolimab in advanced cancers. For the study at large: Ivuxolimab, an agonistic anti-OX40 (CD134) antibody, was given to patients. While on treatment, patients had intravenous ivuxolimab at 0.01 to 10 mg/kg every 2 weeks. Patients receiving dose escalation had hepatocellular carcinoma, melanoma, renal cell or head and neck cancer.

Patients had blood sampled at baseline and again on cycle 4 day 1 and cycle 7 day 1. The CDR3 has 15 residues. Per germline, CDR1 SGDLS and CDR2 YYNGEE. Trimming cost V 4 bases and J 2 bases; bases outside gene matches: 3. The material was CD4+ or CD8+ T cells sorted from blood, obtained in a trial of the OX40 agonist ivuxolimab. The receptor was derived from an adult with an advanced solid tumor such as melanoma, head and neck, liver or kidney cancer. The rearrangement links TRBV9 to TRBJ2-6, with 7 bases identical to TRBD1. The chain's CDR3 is CASSLDRAGANVLTF. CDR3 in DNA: TGTGCCAGCAGCCTAGACAGGGCTGGGGCCAACGTCCTGACTTTC.